This is a list of T cell receptor beta chains from one sample in a study of early T cells in non-severe SARS-CoV-2 infection. TCRdb called the 5' RACE reads again in MiXCR, with one record for every CDR3 protein. The table shows over 35,000 distinct CDR3 sequences, with roughly 6.1% occurring only once. The sample was whole blood, taken at baseline. The receptors stem from an adult who was a healthcare worker with PCR-confirmed SARS-CoV-2 infection or an uninfected control (not recorded which). CDR3s include the opening cysteine and the closing phenylalanine or tryptophan. The D gene is left open where the match is weak. Size tells how often a clone was seen (once, few, many) or the class of an expanded clone, and some rows leave it out.

abundance	v_gene	j_gene	d_gene	CDR3nt	CDR3aa
many	TRBV10-3	TRBJ2-3	-	TGTGCCATCAGTGGGGCGGAGCTACTTAGCACAGATACGCAGTATTTT	CAISGAELLSTDTQYF
many	TRBV6-2/TRBV6-3	TRBJ2-1	-	TGTGCCAGCAGGGGGGGAGGCTACAATGAGCAGTTCTTC	CASRGGGYNEQFF
-	TRBV6-5	TRBJ1-6	-	TGTGCCAGCAGTTACTCTAGGCCGCCGAATTCACCCCTCCACTTT	CASSYSRPPNSPLHF
-	TRBV4-3	TRBJ1-6	TRBD1	TGCGCCAGCAGCCGCCAACAGGGGAACGATTCACCCCTCCACTTT	CASSRQQGNDSPLHF
many	TRBV7-2	TRBJ1-4	-	TGTGCCAGCAAGGCCAGCGGGAATGAAAAACTGTTTTTT	CASKASGNEKLFF
many	TRBV6-6	TRBJ2-7	TRBD1	TGTGCCAGCAGAGCTGGACAGGGGGCTTCCTACGAGCAGTACTTC	CASRAGQGASYEQYF
few	TRBV4-3	TRBJ2-1	-	TGCGCCAGCAGCCAAGATGGAAATGAGCAGTTCTTC	CASSQDGNEQFF
many	TRBV5-1	TRBJ1-1	TRBD1	TGCGCCAGCAGCTTGGGACCAGGGGGGGTCAACACTGAAGCTTTCTTT	CASSLGPGGVNTEAFF
-	TRBV12-3/TRBV12-4	TRBJ2-5	-	TGTGCCAGCACTCCACTCAGGGGAGGGGCGGAGACCCAGTACTTC	CASTPLRGGAETQYF
few	TRBV5-1	TRBJ1-5	TRBD1	TGCGCCAGCAGCTCAGGGGGGGATCAGCCCCAGCATTTT	CASSSGGDQPQHF
-	TRBV6-2/TRBV6-3	TRBJ2-2	-	TGTGCCAGCAGCTTTCGGGGACCAAACACCGGGGAGCTGTTTTTT	CASSFRGPNTGELFF
-	TRBV20-1	TRBJ1-1	-	TGCAGTGCTAGAGATAAGTGGGGCACTGAAGCTTTCTTT	CSARDKWGTEAFF
many	TRBV7-9	TRBJ1-5	-	TGTGCCAGCAGCCCGGCGGGGGGCCAGGATCAGCCCCAGCATTTT	CASSPAGGQDQPQHF
few	TRBV4-2	TRBJ2-7	TRBD2	TGTGCCAGCAGCCATCCCGCGGGAGCAACCTACGAGCAGTACTTC	CASSHPAGATYEQYF
-	TRBV6-1	TRBJ2-5	-	TGTGCCAGCATGCGCCAAGAGACCCAGTACTTC	CASMRQETQYF
many	TRBV11-2	TRBJ1-2	-	TGTGCCAGCAGCTTGGGACCGGCGAACTATGGCTACACCTTC	CASSLGPANYGYTF
many	TRBV27	TRBJ2-3	-	TGTGCCAGCAGTTTAACCCCCAGGGGGGGTACGCAGTATTTT	CASSLTPRGGTQYF
-	TRBV7-3	TRBJ1-1	-	TGTGCCAGCAGCCCCAATGCTGGCAGGAGTGAAGCTTTCTTT	CASSPNAGRSEAFF
few	TRBV7-9	TRBJ2-7	TRBD1	TGTGCCAGCAGCTTAGCTGGGACAGGGGTCCACGAGCAGTACTTC	CASSLAGTGVHEQYF
many	TRBV3-1	TRBJ1-5	-	TGTGCCAGCAGCCAAGATCTCCGGCAGCCCCAGCATTTT	CASSQDLRQPQHF
-	TRBV9	TRBJ1-5	-	TGTGCCAGCAGCGTAGGGACGGAGAATCAGCCCCAGCATTTT	CASSVGTENQPQHF
-	TRBV27	TRBJ1-3	-	TGTGCCAGCAGTTCCCCGAGCCGTGGACACACCATATATTTT	CASSSPSRGHTIYF
-	TRBV7-7	TRBJ2-2	-	TGTGCTAGCAGCTTAAATCAGGGCCGGGAGCTGTTTTTT	CASSLNQGRELFF
few	TRBV6-6	TRBJ1-2	-	TGTGCCAGCAGTTATTCAACTAACAGCTGGGGCTACACCTTC	CASSYSTNSWGYTF
many	TRBV7-2	TRBJ2-1	-	TGTGCCAGCAGCTTACTAGGGGAAGACTACAATGAGCAGTTCTTC	CASSLLGEDYNEQFF
many	TRBV20-1	TRBJ2-7	-	TGCAGTGCTAGAGATCCGGGGAGCTCCTACGAGCAGTACTTC	CSARDPGSSYEQYF
-	TRBV21-1	TRBJ1-3	-	TGTGCCAGCAGCAAACACCTGCCCCCTGGAAACACCATATATTTT	CASSKHLPPGNTIYF
many	TRBV7-9	TRBJ2-3	TRBD2	TGTGCCAGCAGCCCATTAGCGGGAGGGCCTAGTACGCAGTATTTT	CASSPLAGGPSTQYF
-	TRBV19	TRBJ2-1	-	TGTGCCAGTAGTCGGGGAGTGGGCTACAATGAGCAGTTCTTC	CASSRGVGYNEQFF
many	TRBV13	TRBJ2-3	-	TGTGCCAGCAGCTGGGGACGGACAGCTTCTAGCACAGATACGCAGTATTTT	CASSWGRTASSTDTQYF
few	TRBV18	TRBJ1-2	TRBD1	TGTGCCAGCTCACCGATGACAGGGCTGCACTATGGCTACACCTTC	CASSPMTGLHYGYTF
few	TRBV3-1	TRBJ1-2	-	TGTGCCAGCAGGGCACGAGACGGATGGGGCTATGGCTACACCTTC	CASRARDGWGYGYTF
many	TRBV20-1	TRBJ1-6	-	TGCAGTGCTAGAACCGGGACTGTCTATTCACCCCTCCACTTT	CSARTGTVYSPLHF
many	TRBV6-5	TRBJ1-3	TRBD1	TGTGCCAGCAGTTATCAGGGGGCGTCTGGAAACACCATATATTTT	CASSYQGASGNTIYF
many	TRBV4-3	TRBJ1-2	-	TGCGCCAGCAGCCAAGATGCACAGTCCTATGGCTACACCTTC	CASSQDAQSYGYTF
many	TRBV6-2/TRBV6-3	TRBJ1-6	-	TGTGCCAGCAGTTACTCGGGGTCTCACCTCCACTTT	CASSYSGSHLHF
few	TRBV6-1	TRBJ2-7	TRBD1	TGTGCCAACTCCGGGACAGGGGTCCGCGAGCAGTACTTC	CANSGTGVREQYF
few	TRBV29-1	TRBJ2-1	TRBD2	TGCAGCGTTGCCCTAGCGGTCGCCAGTGAGCAGTTCTTC	CSVALAVASEQFF
-	TRBV12-3/TRBV12-4	TRBJ2-4	TRBD1	TGTGCCAGCAGCCGCCGGGGACAGGGTTCAGTAGCAGCCAAAAACATTCAGTACTTC	CASSRRGQGSVAAKNIQYF
-	TRBV7-6	TRBJ2-2	-	TGTGCCAGCAGCCTATTCCCCGCGGGCTCGAACACCGGGGAGCTGTTTTTT	CASSLFPAGSNTGELFF
-	TRBV25-1	TRBJ1-1	TRBD1	TGTGCCAGCAGAGCTTACAGGGGCCCAAACACTGAAGCTTTCTTT	CASRAYRGPNTEAFF
-	TRBV6-2/TRBV6-3	TRBJ2-5	TRBD2	TGTGCCAGCAGTTACGCGGGAGCGGCGTCCCAGTACTTC	CASSYAGAASQYF
many	TRBV18	TRBJ1-6	-	TGTGCCAGCTCACCCACCGACAGTTACGGAGGAATTTCACCCCTCCACTTT	CASSPTDSYGGISPLHF
many	TRBV5-4	TRBJ2-2	-	TGTGCCAGCAGCTTTAGGGGCCCCGGGGAGCTGTTTTTT	CASSFRGPGELFF
many	TRBV27	TRBJ2-1	-	TGTGCCAGCAGAAAACAGGAATCCAATGAGCAGTTCTTC	CASRKQESNEQFF
many	TRBV6-2/TRBV6-3	TRBJ1-2	TRBD1	TGTGCCAGCAGTTACGGTCGGCAGGGGGGATTCGATGGCTACACCTTC	CASSYGRQGGFDGYTF
many	TRBV27	TRBJ2-3	TRBD2	TGTGCCAGCAGTCTTAGCGGGACCTCGACAGATACGCAGTATTTT	CASSLSGTSTDTQYF
-	TRBV7-9	TRBJ2-2	-	TGTGCCAGCACTCCTAGGGACTTACACACCGGGGAGCTGTTTTTT	CASTPRDLHTGELFF
few	TRBV20-1	TRBJ2-1	TRBD2	TGCAGTGCTAGAGATCCATTTACTAGCGGGAGCTCCTACAATGAGCAGTTCTTC	CSARDPFTSGSSYNEQFF
many	TRBV6-6	TRBJ2-7	TRBD2	TGTGCCAGCAGTTACTCGATAGGTAGCGGGAGCCGCCACGAGCAGTACTTC	CASSYSIGSGSRHEQYF
few	TRBV19	TRBJ2-1	TRBD2	TGTGCCCCTAGGGGGTTTTGGCGGGAGGGCCACAATGAGCAGTTCTTC	CAPRGFWREGHNEQFF
-	TRBV28	TRBJ2-7	-	TGTGCCAGCAGTTTATACGCAGGGTTATACAAGCAGTACTTC	CASSLYAGLYKQYF
few	TRBV4-1	TRBJ1-6	TRBD1	TGCGCCAGCAGCCCCCTGGAAATCGACAGGGGCGGGTCACCCCTCCACTTT	CASSPLEIDRGGSPLHF
many	TRBV9	TRBJ1-4	-	TGTGCCAGCAGCCCCCGGAGTCAAAATGAAAAACTGTTTTTT	CASSPRSQNEKLFF
-	TRBV7-9	TRBJ1-2	-	TGTGCCAGCAGCTTGTACGAGAACTATGGCTACACCTTC	CASSLYENYGYTF
few	TRBV4-2	TRBJ2-3	TRBD2	TGTGCCAGCAGCCCCTACCCTACTAGCGGGAGTTTGGTAGATACTCAGTATTTT	CASSPYPTSGSLVDTQYF